This TCR beta chain appears in the sequencing data of a study of cytomegalovirus exposure and HLA in healthy donors. Study observations and caveats: Whilst most TCR sequences proved rare, a subset of public TCRs occurred across many donors. There were reportedly fewer N-insertions in an Asian-associated ancestry cluster than the approximately 640-donor mean, in a later analysis. The classifier reportedly diagnosed cytomegalovirus status with high specificity and sensitivity. A missense variant in DCLRE1C was later tied to TCR beta V- and J-gene trimming.

The CDR3 runs 14 residues. Germline CDR1 SGHRS, CDR2 YFSETQ. With 4 bases clipped from V and 1 base from J, the junction kept 3 bases outside the gene matches. This clone was seen a handful of times. Its matching antigen is unknown. Other nucleotide sequences in the sample specify the same CDR3. PCR employed 60 Vbeta and 13 Jbeta primers. The repertoire was sequenced with immunoSEQ multiplex PCR; TCRdb's copy has only in-frame clones and lacks some. The profile shows 95,000 to 150,000 clones, around 77% of them singletons. The receptor's source is a human donor in good health. Sequencing was carried out using PBMCs. V and J are TRBV5-1 and TRBJ2-3; 7 nucleotides align to TRBD1. The DNA for the CDR3 is TGCGCCAGCAGCCCAGGACAGGGCACAGATACGCAGTATTTT. This translates into CASSPGQGTDTQYF.